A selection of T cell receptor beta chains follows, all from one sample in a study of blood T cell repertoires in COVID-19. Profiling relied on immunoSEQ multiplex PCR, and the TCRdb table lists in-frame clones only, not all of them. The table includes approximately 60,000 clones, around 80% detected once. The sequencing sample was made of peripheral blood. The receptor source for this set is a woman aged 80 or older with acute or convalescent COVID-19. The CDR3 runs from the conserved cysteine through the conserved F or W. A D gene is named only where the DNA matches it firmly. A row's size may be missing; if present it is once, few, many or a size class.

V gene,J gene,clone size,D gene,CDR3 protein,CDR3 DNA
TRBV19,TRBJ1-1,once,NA,CASTHGRGLNTEAFF,TGTGCCAGTACCCATGGAAGGGGTCTGAACACTGAAGCTTTCTTT
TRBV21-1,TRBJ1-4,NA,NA,CASSKQRTAKNEKLFF,TGTGCCAGCAGCAAACAAAGGACAGCGAAGAATGAAAAACTGTTTTTT
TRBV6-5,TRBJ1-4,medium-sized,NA,CASSYSGQLAREKLFF,TGTGCCAGCAGTTACTCTGGACAGTTAGCGCGGGAAAAACTGTTTTTT
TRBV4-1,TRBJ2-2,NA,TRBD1,CASRGTGGYTGELFF,TGCGCCAGCAGGGGGACAGGGGGTTACACCGGGGAGCTGTTTTTT
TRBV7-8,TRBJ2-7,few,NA,CASSPGHSYEQYF,TGTGCCAGCAGCCCCGGACACTCCTACGAGCAGTACTTC
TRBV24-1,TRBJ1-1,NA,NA,CATQMRGGAEAFF,TGTGCCACGCAAATGAGGGGAGGGGCTGAAGCTTTCTTT
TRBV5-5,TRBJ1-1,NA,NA,CASSSWGDTEAFF,TGTGCCAGCAGCTCTTGGGGGGACACTGAAGCTTTCTTT
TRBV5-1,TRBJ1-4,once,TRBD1,CASSQSGTGVEKLFF,TGCGCCAGCAGCCAATCTGGGACAGGGGTTGAAAAACTGTTTTTT
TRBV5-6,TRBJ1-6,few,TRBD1,CASSSDRGRRSPLHF,TGTGCCAGCAGCTCTGACAGGGGGCGTCGTTCACCCCTCCACTTT
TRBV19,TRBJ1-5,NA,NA,CASSPGQQPQHF,TGTGCCAGTAGTCCGGGACAACAGCCCCAGCATTTT
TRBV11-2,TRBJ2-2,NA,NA,CASSLAAVLVSGELFF,TGTGCCAGCAGCTTAGCGGCGGTACTAGTCTCCGGGGAGCTGTTTTTT
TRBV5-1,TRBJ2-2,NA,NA,CASSLDRNTGELFF,TGCGCCAGCAGCTTGGACAGGAACACCGGGGAGCTGTTTTTT
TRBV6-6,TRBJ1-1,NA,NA,CASWFREGPRTEAFF,TGTGCCAGCTGGTTCAGGGAAGGACCGAGGACTGAAGCTTTCTTT
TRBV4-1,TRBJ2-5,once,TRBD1,CASSQDRGPIGETQYF,TGCGCCAGCAGCCAAGACAGGGGGCCAATAGGAGAGACCCAGTACTTC
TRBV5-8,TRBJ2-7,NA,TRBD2,CASSRGRGSYEQYF,TGTGCCAGCAGCCGGGGGAGGGGCTCCTACGAGCAGTACTTC
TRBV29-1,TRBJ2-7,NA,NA,CSVEEKMELQYF,TGCAGCGTCGAGGAGAAAATGGAGCTTCAGTACTTC
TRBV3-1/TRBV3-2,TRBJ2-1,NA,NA,CASSQGLVAYNEQFF,TGTGCCAGCAGCCAAGGGCTAGTGGCCTACAATGAGCAGTTCTTC
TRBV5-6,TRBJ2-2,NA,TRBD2,CASSQGLVWGNTGELFF,TGTGCCAGCAGCCAAGGACTAGTTTGGGGGAACACCGGGGAGCTGTTTTTT
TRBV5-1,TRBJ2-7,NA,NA,CASSLGGSQGRGYEQYF,TGCGCCAGCAGCCTGGGCGGATCGCAGGGGAGAGGCTACGAGCAGTACTTC
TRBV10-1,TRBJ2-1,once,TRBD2,CASSEGPGTSGRLYEQFF,TGCGCCAGCAGTGAGGGACCCGGGACTAGCGGGAGGTTATATGAGCAGTTCTTC
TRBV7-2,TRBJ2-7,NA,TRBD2,CASSLHRGGDEQYF,TGTGCCAGCAGCTTACACCGCGGGGGTGACGAGCAGTACTTC
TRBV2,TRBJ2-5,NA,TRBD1,CASSAPTGTGNGETQYF,TGTGCCAGCAGTGCACCGACCGGGACAGGGAACGGGGAGACCCAGTACTTC
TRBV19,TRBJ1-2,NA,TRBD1,CASTDPGTGGVYGYTF,TGTGCCAGTACCGACCCGGGGACAGGGGGTGTCTATGGCTACACCTTC
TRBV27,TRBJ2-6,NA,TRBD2,CASSQPGLAGGPGANVLTF,TGTGCCAGCAGCCAACCAGGACTAGCGGGGGGCCCTGGGGCCAACGTCCTGACTTTC
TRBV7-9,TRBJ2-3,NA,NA,CASSLGERTTDTQYF,TGTGCCAGCAGCTTAGGGGAGCGGACCACAGATACGCAGTATTTT
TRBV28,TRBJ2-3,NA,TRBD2,CASSPGRGSTDTQYF,TGTGCCAGCAGTCCCGGGAGGGGAAGCACAGATACGCAGTATTTT
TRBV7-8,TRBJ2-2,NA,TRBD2,CASSSTSGGGDGELFF,TGTGCCAGCAGCTCTACTAGCGGAGGGGGGGACGGGGAGCTGTTTTTT
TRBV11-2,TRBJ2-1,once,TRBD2,CASSHSGSYNEQFF,TGTGCCAGCAGCCATAGCGGGAGCTACAATGAGCAGTTCTTC
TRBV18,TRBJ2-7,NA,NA,CASSPPGRGGAYEQYF,TGTGCCAGCTCACCACCGGGGCGGGGCGGCGCCTACGAGCAGTACTTC
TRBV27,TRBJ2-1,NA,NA,CASSLGGAFYNEQFF,TGTGCCAGCAGTTTGGGGGGGGCCTTCTACAATGAGCAGTTCTTC
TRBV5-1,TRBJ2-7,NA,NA,CASSLHHEQYF,TGCGCCAGCAGCTTACATCACGAGCAGTACTTC
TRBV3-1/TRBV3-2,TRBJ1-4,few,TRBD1,CASASVTGAFATNEKLFF,TGTGCCAGCGCCTCCGTGACAGGGGCTTTTGCAACTAATGAAAAACTGTTTTTT
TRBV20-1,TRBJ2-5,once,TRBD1,CSASRGGQETQYF,TGCAGTGCTAGTAGAGGGGGCCAGGAGACCCAGTACTTC
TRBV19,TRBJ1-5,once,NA,CASTGGMSNQPQHF,TGTGCCAGTACCGGAGGGATGAGCAATCAGCCCCAGCATTTT
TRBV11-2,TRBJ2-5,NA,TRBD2,CASSLGGGRASETQYF,TGTGCCAGCAGCTTAGGAGGCGGGAGGGCCTCGGAGACCCAGTACTTC
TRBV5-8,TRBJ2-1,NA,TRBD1,CASSWTGVRYNEQFF,TGTGCCAGCAGTTGGACAGGGGTCAGGTACAATGAGCAGTTCTTC
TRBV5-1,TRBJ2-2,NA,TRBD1,CASRPGTGALAGELFF,TGCGCCAGCAGACCCGGGACAGGGGCCTTGGCCGGGGAGCTGTTTTTT
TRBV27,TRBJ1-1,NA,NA,CASKGTGGGSWDTEAFF,TGTGCCAGCAAGGGGACGGGAGGGGGGTCATGGGACACTGAAGCTTTCTTT
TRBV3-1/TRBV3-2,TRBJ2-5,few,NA,CASSQGLWTQYF,TGTGCCAGCAGCCAAGGTCTGTGGACCCAGTACTTC
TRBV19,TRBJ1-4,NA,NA,CASNAGNEKLFF,TGTGCCAGTAATGCGGGAAACGAAAAACTGTTTTTT
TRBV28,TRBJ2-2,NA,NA,CASSLEVGELFF,TGTGCCAGCAGTTTAGAGGTCGGGGAGCTGTTTTTT
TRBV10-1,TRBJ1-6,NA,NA,CASSELRPGSPLHF,TGCGCCAGCAGTGAGCTACGACCGGGTTCACCCCTCCACTTT
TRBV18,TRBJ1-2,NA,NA,CASSPNRDGYTF,TGTGCCAGCTCACCAAACAGGGATGGCTACACCTTC
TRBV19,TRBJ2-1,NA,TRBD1,CASSTRQGSRNEQFF,TGTGCCAGTAGTACAAGACAGGGATCGCGGAATGAGCAGTTCTTC
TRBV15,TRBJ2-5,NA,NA,CATSRDSSETQYF,TGTGCCACCAGCAGAGATTCTTCGGAGACCCAGTACTTC
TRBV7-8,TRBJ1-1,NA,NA,CASSLYSNTEAFF,TGTGCCAGCAGCCTGTACTCAAACACTGAAGCTTTCTTT
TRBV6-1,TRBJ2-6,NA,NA,CASSEGGSGANVLTF,TGTGCCAGCAGTGAAGGAGGGTCTGGGGCCAACGTCCTGACTTTC
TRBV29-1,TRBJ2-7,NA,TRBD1,CSVDGSGTGSYEQYF,TGCAGCGTTGACGGGTCGGGGACAGGGTCCTACGAGCAGTACTTC
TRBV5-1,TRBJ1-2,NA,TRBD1,CASREGTADLGYTF,TGCGCCAGCAGGGAAGGGACAGCTGATTTAGGCTACACCTTC
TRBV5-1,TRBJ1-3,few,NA,CASSRLPGSGNTIYF,TGCGCCAGCAGCCGCCTACCAGGCTCTGGAAACACCATATATTTT
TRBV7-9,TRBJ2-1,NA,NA,CASSKTGIDEQFF,TGTGCCAGCAGCAAGACAGGTATCGATGAGCAGTTCTTC